This T cell receptor beta chain was documented in a study of blood T cell repertoires in COVID-19. Study-level background: There were acute and convalescent COVID-19 samples, and they came from the United States, Italy and Spain. In each case, the material was cDNA or gDNA derived from T cells, B-cell-depleted T cells, or PBMCs.

Per the original methods: Researchers report that nucleated cell counts were estimated from reference gene primer amplification. Some clones are missing from TCRdb's copy, which holds only in-frame ones; the method was immunoSEQ multiplex PCR. Clonal size and the V and J genes are those of that table, whereas D and trimming came from the DNA. The table records roughly 120,000 clones, about 88% of them present only once. In germline, CDR1 is SGHRS, CDR2 YFSETQ. The CDR3 extends over 15 amino acids. Between the trimmed V and J ends, which lost 0 bases and 0 bases, there was a span of 8 bases. The clonotype was recovered from a woman between 70 and 85 years old who had recovered from COVID-19. Sequencing input: peripheral blood. This rearrangement joins TRBV5-1 to TRBJ2-3, with D unclear. CDR3 region: CASSLGAPSTDTQYF. CDR3 DNA sequence: TGCGCCAGCAGCTTGGGGGCCCCAAGCACAGATACGCAGTATTTT.